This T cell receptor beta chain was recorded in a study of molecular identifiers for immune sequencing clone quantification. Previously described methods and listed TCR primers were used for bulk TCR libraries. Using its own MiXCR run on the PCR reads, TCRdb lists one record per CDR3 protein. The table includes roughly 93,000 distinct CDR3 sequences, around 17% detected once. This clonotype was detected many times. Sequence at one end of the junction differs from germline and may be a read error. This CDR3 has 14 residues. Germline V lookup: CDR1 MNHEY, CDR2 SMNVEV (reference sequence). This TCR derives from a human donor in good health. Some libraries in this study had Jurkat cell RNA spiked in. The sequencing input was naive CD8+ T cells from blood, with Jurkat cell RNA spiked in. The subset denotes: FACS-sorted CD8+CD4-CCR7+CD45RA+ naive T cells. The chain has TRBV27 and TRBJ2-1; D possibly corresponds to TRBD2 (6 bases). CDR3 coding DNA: TGTGCTAGCACGGATCGTCTGGGGGGCAATGAGCAGTTCTTC. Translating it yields CASTDRLGGNEQFF.